Below, one T cell receptor (beta chain) is given with its context. This record comes from a study of radiation and T cells in renal cell carcinoma. Time point reported: blood 2 weeks post-SBRT. The treatment: 15 Gy SBRT to primary tumor, nephrectomy 4 weeks later. Here immunoSEQ multiplex PCR was the method, and the copy in TCRdb shows in-frame clones only, minus some. The sample yields 100,000 to 150,000 clones, 81% seen once. The specimen was blood, collected from a patient whose treatment included radiotherapy and nephrectomy. This TCR was recovered from a man aged 45 to 65 with renal cell carcinoma.

CDR3 in DNA: TGTGCCAGCAGCTTTACAGGGGGCAGAGAGACCCAGTACTTC. Its translation is CASSFTGGRETQYF. This rearrangement joins TRBV7-9 to TRBJ2-5, with 9 bases that match TRBD1. This CDR3 has 14 residues. V was clipped by 3 bases and J by 4 bases; unmatched bases: 3. Germline V gene lookup returns CDR1 SEHNR and CDR2 FQNEAQ (reference sequence).